This T cell receptor (beta chain) was recorded in a study of beta chain features in type 1 diabetes. At the level of the study: Examination of sorted cells across all samples involved around 98 million cells.

Note on this clone: What it binds is unknown.

All of the isolated RNA was reverse transcribed, so expressed TCRB transcripts were sequenced. The assay was immunoSEQ multiplex PCR, and TCRdb's table has in-frame clones only and misses some. The data hold roughly 730,000 clones, with around an eighth observed a single time. There are 12 residues in the CDR3. Deletions cut 2 bases from V and 3 bases from J, with 5 bases between. The germline CDR1 and CDR2 sequences are SGHDT and YYEEEE. Study-wide points: In these data, an HLA type influence on TCRB rearrangement remained unresolved. The naive, central memory and Treg TCRB repertoires looked more alike in patients than they did in healthy donors. Among all four CD4+ subsets, Type 1 diabetes patients had TCRB CDR3s that were moderately but significantly shorter.

Markers CD45RO/CCR7/CD25/CD127/CD95/CD27 served to sort CD4+ naive, central memory, regulatory and stem cell-like memory cells. The chain is built from TRBV5-6 and TRBJ2-5; D unresolved. Sequenced input: naive CD4+ T cells from blood. This sequence was found in a young man with type 1 diabetes. CDR3 DNA: TGTGCCAGCAGCTTTGGGGAAGAGACCCAGTACTTC. This sequence encodes CASSFGEETQYF.